These 7 T cell receptor beta chains originate from one sample sequenced in a study of blood T cell repertoires in COVID-19. Assay: immunoSEQ multiplex PCR; the TCRdb copy retains only in-frame clones and omits some. The sample records approximately 240,000 clones, around four fifths being singletons. Sequences were obtained from peripheral blood. Every receptor here comes from a woman over 75 with active or convalescent COVID-19.

This rearrangement joins TRBV5-1 to TRBJ2-5, with 13 bases fitting TRBD2. The CDR3 contains 17 residues. Per the germline V gene, CDR1 is SGHRS and CDR2 is YFSETQ. The V and J ends lost 3 bases and 5 bases, in that order; junction bases with no gene match: 10. The chain's CDR3 is CASSYGGRLAGGETQYF. CDR3 sequence (DNA): TGCGCCAGCAGCTATGGGGGGCGACTAGCGGGAGGTGAGACCCAGTACTTC.

The V gene is TRBV5-1, the J gene TRBJ2-1, with D maybe TRBD1 (5 bases). The CDR3 has 17 amino acids. Germline V CDR1 and CDR2: SGHRS, YFSETQ. Between the trimmed V and J ends, which lost 4 bases and 5 bases, there was a span of 22 bases. The CDR3 sequence: CASSQTSQGIGNNEQFF. The DNA for the CDR3 is TGCGCCAGCAGCCAGACCTCGCAGGGTATAGGTAACAATGAGCAGTTCTTC.

This chain joins TRBV29-1 and TRBJ1-1; D not resolved. The CDR3 sequence is 13 residues long. The germline V and J ends were trimmed by 4 bases and 4 bases, with 13 bases remaining between them. Germline V gene lookup returns CDR1 SQVTM and CDR2 ANQGSEA. CDR3 sequence reads: CSVVGGSGTEAFF. CDR3 coding DNA: TGCAGCGTTGTAGGCGGGTCAGGCACTGAAGCTTTCTTT.

The V call is TRBV10-3, the J call TRBJ1-2, with 8 bases identical to TRBD1. Germline V gene data show CDR1 as ENHRY and CDR2 as SYGVKD. The CDR3 is 14 residues long. The V and J ends lost 8 bases and 4 bases, in that order; junction bases with no gene match: 9. The CDR3, as DNA: TGTGCCATCCTAGGACAGGGAGACAGCTATGGCTACACCTTC. This codes for CAILGQGDSYGYTF.

This clone has a handful of counts. V usage is TRBV19 and J usage is TRBJ2-3; 10 bases map to TRBD2. The V and J ends lost 6 bases and 2 bases, in that order; junction bases with no gene match: 5. The CDR3 has 15 residues. Germline CDR1 is LNHDA and CDR2 is SQIVND (reference sequence). DNA of the CDR3: TGTGCCAGTAGATGGACTAGCGGTCCCACAGATACGCAGTATTTT. Translated, it gives CASRWTSGPTDTQYF.

The genes are TRBV6-6 and TRBJ1-2; TRBD1 is a possible D gene (5 bases). CDR3 length equals 14 residues. Germline V gene sequence: CDR1 MNHNY, CDR2 SVGAGI (reference sequence). The V end lost 7 bases, the J end lost 4 bases, and 16 bases lay between the germline ends. The CDR3 is CASIPPGVPYGYTF. The CDR3 coding sequence is TGTGCCAGCATCCCCCCGGGGGTGCCCTATGGCTACACCTTC.

The genes are TRBV6-6 and TRBJ2-7; weak D call: TRBD2 (7 bases). This CDR3 is built from 15 residues. CDR1 is MNHNY and CDR2 is SVGAGI in the germline V gene (reference sequence). Trimming stripped 5 bases from V and 6 bases from J, with 20 bases between. This chain's CDR3 is CASSLGRGGIREQYF. The CDR3, as DNA: TGTGCCAGCAGTCTGGGGAGGGGGGGAATCCGCGAGCAGTACTTC.